This TCR beta chain emerged from a study of blood T cell repertoires in COVID-19. Study overall: COVID-19 samples collected from the United States, Italy and Spain covered acute and convalescent phases. T cells, B-cell-depleted T cells, or PBMCs supplied cDNA or gDNA.

Trimming cost V 3 bases and J 7 bases, with 7 bases left between them. The CDR3 has 13 amino acids. CDR1 and CDR2 from the germline V gene are SGHNT and YENEEA. Authors' analysis steps: Nucleated cell number was recorded as an estimate derived from reference gene primer amplification. Assay used: immunoSEQ multiplex PCR; TCRdb lists only in-frame clones, some missing. The V and J calls and clone size are taken from that table; D and trimming were inferred from the DNA. The sample contains 120,000 or so clones, 65% to 90% of which appear only once. This clone was recorded a few times. The specimen sequenced was peripheral blood. The source is a woman older than 75 with acute or convalescent COVID-19. The chain is built from TRBV11-3 and TRBJ1-6, with D possibly TRBD1 on 6 matching bases. The CDR3: CASSLQGNSPLHF. The CDR3 coding sequence is TGTGCCAGCAGCTTGCAGGGGAATTCACCCCTCCACTTT.